This TCR beta chain was recorded in a study of cytomegalovirus exposure and HLA in healthy donors. PCR amplification relied on 60 Vbeta primers (plus 13 Jbeta primers). TCRdb keeps only in-frame clones here, not all; method: immunoSEQ multiplex PCR. The table records fewer than 150,000 clones, approximately 74% of them present only once. V trimming: 4 bases; J trimming: 0 bases; junction bases outside the gene matches: 9. The CDR3 consists of 17 residues. Germline CDR1 reads SGHRS; CDR2 reads YFSETQ. V gene TRBV5-1 combines with J gene TRBJ1-2, with 10 bases that match TRBD1. This TCR was recovered from a woman in her forties or fifties in good health and CMV-seropositive. The sample consisted of PBMCs. The CDR3 loop is CASSPNGQGVTNYGYTF. DNA of the CDR3: TGCGCCAGCAGCCCCAACGGACAGGGGGTTACTAACTATGGCTACACCTTC.